This T cell receptor beta chain was profiled in a study of response to subunit inactivated influenza vaccine. Using its own MiXCR run on the RT-PCR reads, TCRdb lists one record per CDR3 protein. The sample comprises more than 500,000 distinct CDR3 sequences, approximately 10% of which are singletons, and about 11% rests with the top ten. This clonotype was picked up many times. Germline assignment: CDR1 KGHDR and CDR2 SFDVKD. Deletions cut 3 bases from V and 4 bases from J, with 8 bases between. The CDR3 covers 13 residues. Separately, the same data were catalogued under a study of T cells expressing NK-cell markers. As that study records: UMI-tagged 5'RACE template switching yielded the TCR beta cDNA. The study found these clonotypes also leading the CD3+CD56-NKG2C+ fraction in a handful of donors. Whether the expanded NKG2C+ T cell clones recognized HCMV remained unclear.

This sequence originates from a man in his fifties who received an inactivated influenza vaccine. Specimen: PBMCs from blood, collected on the day of vaccination. The V call is TRBV24-1, the J call TRBJ1-2; possibly TRBD1 for D (5 bases). CDR3 amino acids: CATSDEDTYGYTF. CDR3 in DNA: TGTGCCACCAGTGATGAGGACACCTATGGCTACACCTTC.